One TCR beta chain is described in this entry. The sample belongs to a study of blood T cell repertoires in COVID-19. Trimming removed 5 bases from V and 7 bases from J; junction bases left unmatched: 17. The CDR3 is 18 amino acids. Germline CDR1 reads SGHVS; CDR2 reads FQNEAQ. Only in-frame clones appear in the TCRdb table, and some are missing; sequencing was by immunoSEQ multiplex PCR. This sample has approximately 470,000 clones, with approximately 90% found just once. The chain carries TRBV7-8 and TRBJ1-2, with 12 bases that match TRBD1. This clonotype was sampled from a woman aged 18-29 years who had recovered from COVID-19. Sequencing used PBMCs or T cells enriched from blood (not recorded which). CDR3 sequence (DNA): TGTGCCAGCAGCCCACTCGGGACAGGGGGCGGTGGTGGGGCTGGCTACACCTTC. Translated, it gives CASSPLGTGGGGGAGYTF.